Listed here is a single T cell receptor beta chain. The J segment lost 2 bases and the V segment lost 0 bases, leaving 7 bases of the junction unmatched. CDR1 is SGHRS, CDR2 YFSETQ, per germline. The CDR3 is 17 amino acids. The data were produced by immunoSEQ multiplex PCR, yet TCRdb's version contains in-frame clones alone and is incomplete. The repertoire holds roughly 1.5 million clones, with nearly 99% as singletons. This entry belongs to a study of shared clonotypes between healthy human individuals. The chain employs TRBV5-1 and TRBJ2-3; TRBD1 agrees at 9 bases. Material: naive CD4+ T cells sorted from blood. Subset in this sample: CD45RA+ positively selected. The receptor's source is a man aged 25 to 40 in good health. The CDR3 DNA reads as TGCGCCAGCAGCTTGGGCCCGGGACAGGGAGTCACAGATACGCAGTATTTT. Translation gives CASSLGPGQGVTDTQYF. Together with reference TRBV5-1 and TRBJ2-3, the CDR3 gives the full variable domain: KAGVTQTPRYLIKTRGQQVTLSCSPISGHRSVSWYQQTPGQGLQFLFEYFSETQRNKGNFPGRFSGRQFSNSRSEMNVSTLELGDSALYLCASSLGPGQGVTDTQYFGPGTRLTVL.